This T cell receptor beta chain stems from a study of beta chain features in type 1 diabetes (dated by TCRdb to about 2018). At the level of the whole study: Mean age, gender distribution, total cell number and subset yield were not different between patients and healthy donors. Regulatory and stem cell-like memory subsets were obtained from only 8 patients and about eight healthy donors, while naive and central memory subsets were obtained from all 30 or so donors. The study compared TCRB repertoires of sorted circulating CD4+ T cell subsets between recently diagnosed type 1 diabetes patients and matched healthy donors. Across all samples, almost 110 million sorted cells were examined, and cell number per subset correlated strongly with RNA yield.

There are 16 amino acids in the CDR3, from cysteine to phenylalanine inclusive. Only the CDR3 DNA stays, 48 bases, in frame from base 1. What the study reported, not specific to this receptor: At VDJ recombination sites, type 1 diabetes patients had fewer insertions and more deleted nucleotides, which implies abnormalities in thymic rearrangement. PCR might favor shorter templates, but patient and control samples were amplified and corrected together, so any skew would affect both groups equally. Type 1 diabetes patients showed a moderate but significant shortening of TCRB CDR3 length in all four CD4+ subsets. Because cDNA rather than genomic DNA was sequenced, highly expressing activated cells could have been over-represented, although no difference in activation and CD3 levels was found between groups. Only small numbers of individuals were included in the HLA sub-analyses, which left unresolved whether HLA type had any influence on TCRB rearrangement. The naive, central memory and regulatory TCRB repertoires appeared to resemble one another more closely among patients than among healthy donors.

Regarding this clone: No cognate antigen has been identified for it. No quality values exist for individual bases; no much larger clone is one base distant.

A single peripheral blood draw of about 116 mL on average was collected from each donor into heparinised tubes. A BD FACSAria II and a panel including CD45RO, CCR7, CD25, CD127, CD95 and CD27 were used to sort naive, central memory, regulatory and stem cell-like memory CD4+ T cells. A purity above 95% was achieved for all sorted populations. PBMCs were isolated immediately by Lymphoprep density gradient centrifugation and stained directly without culture. Samples were stained and sorted in pairs, with one healthy donor and one patient per experiment, so that batch effects were minimized. The High Capacity cDNA Reverse Transcription Kit was used to reverse transcribe all of the isolated RNA, meaning that expressed TCRB transcripts were what got sequenced. Naive, central memory and regulatory T cell samples underwent deep immunoSEQ sequencing, averaging about 3.57 million total reads per sample. After sorted cells were lysed in RLT buffer, RNA was extracted with DNase-treated RNeasy Micro or Mini kits, with the choice depending on cell number. To prevent cross-contamination, every cell subset was processed on its own, while patient and healthy donor samples were processed together. The immunoSEQ multiplex PCR was used to amplify TCRB sequences from cDNA, generating 87-bp fragments that spanned the CDR3 region. Sequencing of the amplicons was done on the Illumina HiSeq platform. As for how the authors treated the data: PCR bias was corrected computationally using synthetic template baselines, and reads within Hamming distance 2 were collapsed, with unmergeable singletons discarded. Reads were aligned to IMGT to assign V, D and J genes, CDR3 length, and insertions or deletions at six rearrangement sites. Clonotype counts were normalized to sorted cell number within each subset before computing true diversity and Gini coefficients with the tcR R package. The overlap coefficient, calculated on TCRB nucleotide sequences, was used to quantify repertoire sharing. As a proxy for the pre-selection repertoire, out-of-frame TCRB sequences from naive cells were analyzed. Imported from immuneACCESS, the table was reduced by TCRdb to in-frame sequences with V and J called. These copies leave out some clones; in studies compared against another copy, an unresolved V gene accounts for under half, and the cause of the remainder is not known. From that table come the V and J calls and clone size; the DNA was used to work out D and trimming. Within this sample are about 900,000 clones, with 17% of them counted one time only. 0.023% of the sample belongs to the ten largest clones.

The specimen sequenced was naive CD4+ T cells from blood. What the cell subset or site label conveys for this sample: true naive CD4+ T cells. The V gene is TRBV21-1 and the J gene is TRBJ2-1. TRBV21-1 is noted as a pseudogene. This sequence was found in a woman in her late teens or twenties in good health. The CDR3 in this case is CASSCRGQGPYNEQFF. The nucleotide sequence is TGTGCCAGCAGCTGCCGGGGCCAAGGACCCTACAATGAGCAGTTCTTC.